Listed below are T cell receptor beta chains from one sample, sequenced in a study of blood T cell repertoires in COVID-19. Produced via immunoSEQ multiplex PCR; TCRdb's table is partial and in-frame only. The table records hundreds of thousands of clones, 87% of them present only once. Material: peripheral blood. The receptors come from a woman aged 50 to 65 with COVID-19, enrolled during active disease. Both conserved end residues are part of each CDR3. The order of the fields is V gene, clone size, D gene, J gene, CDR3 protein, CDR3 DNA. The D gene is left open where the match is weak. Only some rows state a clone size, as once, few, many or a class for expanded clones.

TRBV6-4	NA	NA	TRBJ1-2	CASSDPRGGGYGYTF	TGTGCCAGCAGTGACCCCCGAGGGGGGGGTTATGGCTACACCTTC
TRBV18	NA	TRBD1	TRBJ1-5	CASSGQGDQPQHF	TGTGCCAGCTCCGGACAGGGAGATCAGCCCCAGCATTTT
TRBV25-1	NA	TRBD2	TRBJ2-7	CASREGPGYEQYF	TGTGCCAGCCGGGAGGGGCCAGGCTACGAGCAGTACTTC
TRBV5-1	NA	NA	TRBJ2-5	CASSSVGGETQYF	TGCGCCAGCAGCTCCGTCGGAGGGGAGACCCAGTACTTC
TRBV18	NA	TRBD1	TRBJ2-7	CASSPALDRSYEQYF	TGTGCCAGCTCACCAGCGCTGGACAGGTCCTACGAGCAGTACTTC
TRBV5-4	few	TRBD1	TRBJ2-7	CASSLSGPGQGAYEQYF	TGTGCCAGCAGCCTGTCGGGACCGGGACAGGGGGCCTACGAGCAGTACTTC
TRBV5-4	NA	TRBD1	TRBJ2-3	CASSQGAGRTDTQYF	TGTGCCAGCAGCCAGGGGGCAGGGCGCACAGATACGCAGTATTTT
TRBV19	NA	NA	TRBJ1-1	CASSIFGGRLNTEAFF	TGTGCCAGTAGTATTTTCGGGGGGCGCTTAAACACTGAAGCTTTCTTT
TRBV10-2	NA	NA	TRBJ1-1	CASSIQGTEAFF	TGCGCCAGCAGTATCCAGGGCACTGAAGCTTTCTTT
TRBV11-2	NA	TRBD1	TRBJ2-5	CASSPTQGVETQYF	TGTGCCAGCAGCCCAACACAGGGGGTGGAGACCCAGTACTTC
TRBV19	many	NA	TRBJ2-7	CASNRLADGSGEQYF	TGTGCCAGTAACAGGCTCGCGGATGGGTCCGGGGAGCAGTACTTC
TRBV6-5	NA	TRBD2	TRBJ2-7	CASTLERGTYEQYF	TGTGCCAGCACCCTAGAGCGGGGAACCTACGAGCAGTACTTC
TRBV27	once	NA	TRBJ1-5	CASSWAGGDQPQHF	TGTGCCAGCTCCTGGGCGGGAGGGGATCAGCCCCAGCATTTT
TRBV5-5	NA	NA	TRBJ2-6	CASSLASGTGANVLTF	TGTGCCAGCAGCTTGGCCTCCGGGACTGGGGCCAACGTCCTGACTTTC
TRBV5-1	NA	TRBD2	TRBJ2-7	CASRETSDSYEQYF	TGCGCCAGCAGGGAGACTAGCGACTCCTACGAGCAGTACTTC
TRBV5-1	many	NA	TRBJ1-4	CASSLAGTNEKLFF	TGCGCCAGCAGCTTGGCCGGGACTAATGAAAAACTGTTTTTT
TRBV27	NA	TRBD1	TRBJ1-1	CASSSPGQGHYEAFF	TGTGCCAGCAGTTCCCCGGGACAGGGGCATTATGAAGCTTTCTTT
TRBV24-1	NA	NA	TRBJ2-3	CATRPGHTLSTQYF	TGTGCCACCCGTCCGGGACACACCCTTTCCACGCAGTATTTT
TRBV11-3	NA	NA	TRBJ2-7	CASSWSSVSYEQYF	TGTGCCAGCAGTTGGTCTAGCGTTTCCTACGAGCAGTACTTC
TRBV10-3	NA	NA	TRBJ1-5	CAISESGVPQHF	TGTGCCATCAGTGAGTCCGGGGTCCCCCAGCATTTT
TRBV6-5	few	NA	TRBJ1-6	CASRTTGVRNSPLHF	TGTGCCAGCAGGACCACCGGGGTTCGTAATTCACCCCTCCACTTT
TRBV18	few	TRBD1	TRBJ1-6	CASSQGQANSPLHF	TGTGCCAGCTCACAGGGACAGGCTAATTCACCCCTCCACTTT
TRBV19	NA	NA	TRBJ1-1	CASSPGAVTEAFF	TGTGCCAGTAGTCCAGGGGCCGTCACTGAAGCTTTCTTT
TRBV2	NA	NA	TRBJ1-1	CASSGFRGLYTEAFF	TGTGCCAGCAGTGGCTTCCGGGGTTTGTACACTGAAGCTTTCTTT
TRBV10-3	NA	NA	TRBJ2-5	CAISEPLGRGKKETQYF	TGTGCCATCAGTGAGCCGCTAGGTAGGGGGAAAAAAGAGACCCAGTACTTC
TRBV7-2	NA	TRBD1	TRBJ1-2	CASSRTLQGAYNYGYTF	TGTGCCAGCAGCAGAACCCTACAGGGGGCGTACAACTATGGCTACACCTTC